The 28 T cell receptor beta chains presented below share a single source sample, sequenced in a study of T cell responses to AZD1222 COVID-19 vaccine. Method: immunoSEQ multiplex PCR; TCRdb's copy keeps in-frame clones and lacks some. The repertoire includes more than 95,000 clones, over 75% of them detected once, and more than 6.5% sits in the top ten. This sample comprised peripheral blood, obtained on day 0 of AZD1222 vaccination. These receptors all stem from an adult in good health.

CDR3 protein: CASSEWGSGFHEQYF. The CDR3, as DNA: TGTGCCAGCAGTGAATGGGGGTCGGGCTTCCACGAGCAGTACTTC. The rearrangement uses TRBV25-1 and TRBJ2-7, with D perhaps given as TRBD1 or TRBD2 (5 bases each). From germline, CDR1 is MGHDK and CDR2 SYGVNS. Trimming stripped 1 base from V and 5 bases from J, with 15 bases between. The CDR3 spans 15 residues.

This sequence joins TRBV28 and TRBJ1-1, with D maybe TRBD1 (6 bases). CDR1 is MDHEN and CDR2 is SYDVKM in the germline V gene. The CDR3 sequence is 11 residues long. Trimming left V 7 bases short and J 7 bases short, with 10 bases between. As DNA, the CDR3 is TGTGCCAGCACCGAAGGGGGTGAAGCTTTCTTT. Its protein product is CASTEGGEAFF.

DNA of the CDR3: TGTGCCAGCAGCTTTGCGGCTAGCGGGAGCGGGGAGCTGTTTTTT. This translates into CASSFAASGSGELFF. This chain joins TRBV11-3 and TRBJ2-2; TRBD2 agrees at 10 bases. The CDR3 runs 15 residues. Trimming cost V 3 bases and J 7 bases; bases outside gene matches: 5. The V gene's germline CDR1 is SGHNT and CDR2 YENEEA.

The CDR3 sequence: CASSLAPRSSYNSPLHF. The DNA for the CDR3 is TGTGCCAGCAGTTTAGCCCCCCGAAGCTCCTATAATTCACCCCTCCACTTT. V is TRBV27 and J is TRBJ1-6; D is uncertain. Germline V gene data show CDR1 as MNHEY and CDR2 as SMNVEV (reference sequence). V was clipped by 2 bases and J by 0 bases, with 11 bases between them. The CDR3 spans 17 residues.

The chain uses TRBV3-1 (or the pseudogene TRBV3-2) and TRBJ2-1; the D gene is possibly TRBD2 (6 bases). Trimming took 1 base from V and 12 from J, leaving 13 bases between them. The germline gives CDR1 LGHDT, CDR2 YNNKEL (reference sequence). The CDR3 extends over 13 amino acids. The CDR3 nucleotides are TGTGCCAGCAGCCAAGGCGGGGCAAGTGGGCAGTTCTTC. As protein: CASSQGGASGQFF.

This clone was counted once. This chain links TRBV4-3 with TRBJ2-7; possible D gene TRBD1, 5 bases. The CDR3 is 13 residues long. V was shortened by 8 bases and J by 3 bases, with 14 bases between the two germline ends. CDR1 and CDR2 from the germline V gene are LGHNA and YSLEER. This chain's CDR3 is CASSRGSGYEQYF. The CDR3 DNA reads as TGCGCCAGCTCTAGGGGCTCGGGCTACGAGCAGTACTTC.

The V call is TRBV7-2, the J call TRBJ2-7; the D is unclear. The germline V gene encodes CDR1 SGHTA and CDR2 FQGNSA. This CDR3 contains 15 residues. The V end lost 2 bases, the J end lost 0 bases, and 11 bases lay between the germline ends. CDR3 in amino acids: CASSLIPLSSYEQYF. The DNA for the CDR3 is TGTGCCAGCAGCTTAATTCCGTTGAGCTCCTACGAGCAGTACTTC.

V is TRBV7-9 and J is TRBJ1-3; no reliable D call. The germline gives CDR1 SEHNR, CDR2 FQNEAQ (reference sequence). There are 16 residues in the CDR3. V was clipped by 5 bases and J by 1 base, with 15 bases between them. The CDR3 loop reads CASSPPDSRSGNTIYF. The CDR3 DNA sequence: TGTGCCAGCAGCCCCCCTGATAGCAGGTCTGGAAACACCATATATTTT. Filled out from reference TRBV7-9 and TRBJ1-3, the complete variable domain reads DTGVSQNPRHKITKRGQNVTFRCDPISEHNRLYWYRQTLGQGPEFLTYFQNEAQLEKSRLLSDRFSAERPKGSFSTLEIQRTEQGDSAMYLCASSPPDSRSGNTIYFGEGSWLTVV.

This clone was seen a few times. The chain employs TRBV6-1 and TRBJ2-3; tentatively, D is TRBD1 (5 bases). CDR1 is MNHNS and CDR2 is SASEGT in the germline V gene. Trimming pared 0 bases from V and 0 bases from J, leaving 7 bases between. CDR3 length: 15 residues. The CDR3 sequence is CASSEARGSTDTQYF. DNA for the CDR3: TGTGCCAGCAGTGAAGCAAGGGGTAGCACAGATACGCAGTATTTT.

The genes are TRBV19 and TRBJ1-4; tentative D call: TRBD1 (5 bases). Trimming left V 8 bases short and J 4 bases short, with 11 bases between. The germline gives CDR1 LNHDA, CDR2 SQIVND (reference sequence). CDR3 size: 13 residues. CDR3 nucleotides: TGTGCCAGTCTCGACAGAAATAATGAAAAACTGTTTTTT. This encodes CASLDRNNEKLFF.

The chain is built from TRBV10-3 and TRBJ2-3; D possibly corresponds to TRBD2 (5 bases). The CDR3 contains 16 residues. Trimming removed 3 bases from V and 1 base from J, with 14 bases in between. Germline V gives CDR1 ENHRY, CDR2 SYGVKD. CDR3: CAISDFEGSGTDTQYF. The CDR3 DNA follows: TGTGCCATCAGTGATTTTGAGGGATCTGGCACAGATACGCAGTATTTT.

V usage is TRBV4-2 and J usage is TRBJ1-3; 7 bases are a match to TRBD1. V was pared by 1 base and J by 0 bases, with 3 bases of the junction left unmatched. The CDR3 sequence is 16 residues long. Germline CDR1 is LGHNA and CDR2 is YNFKEQ. The CDR3 sequence: CASSQGGQYSGNTIYF. For the CDR3, the DNA is TGTGCCAGCAGCCAAGGGGGACAGTACTCTGGAAACACCATATATTTT.

This clone appeared a few times. CDR3 protein: CASSLLIGELFF. CDR3 bases: TGTGCCAGCAGCTTACTCATCGGGGAGCTGTTTTTT. This sequence joins TRBV5-4 and TRBJ2-2; no clear D gene. From germline, CDR1 is SGHNT and CDR2 YYREEE (reference sequence). V was cut by 2 bases and J by 7 bases, with 6 bases left in between. CDR3 length: 12 amino acids.

V gene TRBV10-3 combines with J gene TRBJ2-7; possibly TRBD1 for D (6 bases). This CDR3 has 14 amino acids. The V gene lost 8 bases and the J gene lost 6 bases, with 20 bases spanning the gap. Germline lookup yields CDR1 ENHRY and CDR2 SYGVKD. The CDR3 loop is CAIRRSAGESEQYF. The CDR3, as DNA: TGTGCCATCCGACGTTCGGCAGGGGAATCCGAGCAGTACTTC.

This clone has a single count. The chain combines TRBV3-1 (or the pseudogene TRBV3-2) with TRBJ1-4; 11 positions match TRBD1. In germline, CDR1 is LGHDT, CDR2 YNNKEL (reference sequence). With 4 bases clipped from V and 1 base from J, the junction kept 11 bases outside the gene matches. This CDR3 has 19 residues. This CDR3 is CASSPAIGQGAGTNEKLFF. The CDR3 DNA follows: TGTGCCAGCAGCCCAGCGATCGGACAGGGGGCAGGAACTAATGAAAAACTGTTTTTT.

This clone is a singleton in its sample. V and J are TRBV4-2 and TRBJ1-2; tentative D call: TRBD1 (5 bases). V lost 0 bases to trimming and J lost 6 bases, with 11 bases between them. This CDR3 is built from 14 residues. The germline gives CDR1 LGHNA, CDR2 YNFKEQ. CDR3 sequence: CASSQDTGRNGYTF. The CDR3 DNA reads TGTGCCAGCAGCCAAGATACGGGGCGGAATGGCTACACCTTC.

The rearrangement joins TRBV9 to TRBJ1-3; the D gene is possibly TRBD1 (6 bases). The CDR3 is made up of 15 amino acids. The germline V gene encodes CDR1 SGDLS and CDR2 YYNGEE. V was pared by 3 bases and J by 0 bases, with 10 bases between. CDR3 nucleotides: TGTGCCAGCAGCGAAACAGGGAGCTCTGGAAACACCATATATTTT. The encoded protein is CASSETGSSGNTIYF.

The rearrangement uses TRBV10-3 and TRBJ1-2; D is uncertain. V was pared by 6 bases and J by 6 bases, with 8 bases between. The CDR3 runs to 11 residues. CDR1 ENHRY and CDR2 SYGVKD come from the germline V gene. DNA for the CDR3: TGTGCCATCAGCTCAGGAGATGGCTACACCTTC. It translates to CAISSGDGYTF.

The chain uses TRBV13 and TRBJ2-3; TRBD2 agrees at 8 bases. The CDR3 consists of 17 residues. Trimming took 5 bases from V and 4 from J; bases not matched to a gene: 14. Germline V gives CDR1 PRHDT, CDR2 FYEKMQ (reference sequence). CDR3 DNA sequence: TGTGCCAGCAGCCCCCGTGTAAGAGCGGGGGCCTCAGATACGCAGTATTTT. This translates into CASSPRVRAGASDTQYF.

The chain uses TRBV7-9 and TRBJ1-5; D is perhaps TRBD1 (5 bases). Germline V gene sequence: CDR1 SEHNR, CDR2 FQNEAQ (reference sequence). V was trimmed by 5 bases and J by 4 bases, leaving 15 bases between them. The CDR3 covers 15 residues. In DNA, the CDR3 is TGTGCCAGCAGCCCCACGCGGGGGGGGAATCAGCCCCAGCATTTT. This encodes CASSPTRGGNQPQHF.

The DNA for the CDR3 is TGTGCCAGCAGCCTCCGGGGGGGAAATGGCAACACTGAAGCTTTCTTT. This translates into CASSLRGGNGNTEAFF. The V gene is TRBV7-2, the J gene TRBJ1-1, with D possibly matching TRBD1 (5 bases). V gave up 5 bases and J gave up 2 bases, with 18 bases separating them. From germline, CDR1 is SGHTA and CDR2 FQGNSA. This CDR3 comprises 16 residues.

V and J are TRBV2 and TRBJ1-2; 7 nucleotides match TRBD1. The V and J ends lost 3 bases and 4 bases, in that order; junction bases with no gene match: 11. The CDR3 extends over 16 amino acids. Germline CDR1 and CDR2: SNHLY and FYNNEI. The CDR3 sequence is CASSDIGTTGIYGYTF. CDR3 DNA: TGTGCCAGCAGTGATATAGGAACGACAGGGATCTATGGCTACACCTTC.

V gene TRBV6-1 combines with J gene TRBJ1-5; D possibly corresponds to TRBD1 (5 bases). The germline CDR1 and CDR2 sequences are MNHNS and SASEGT. Trimming shortened V by 1 base and J by 0 bases, and 16 bases separated the two germline ends. This CDR3 is built from 18 residues. The CDR3 spells CASSEESGPHYSNQPQHF. In nucleotides, the CDR3 is TGTGCCAGCAGTGAAGAGTCAGGGCCCCATTATAGCAATCAGCCCCAGCATTTT.

The V gene is TRBV6-6, the J gene TRBJ2-7, with 9 bases that match TRBD1. The CDR3 is 16 residues long. V lost 0 bases and J lost 4; bases outside the gene matches: 7. Germline loops: CDR1 MNHNY, CDR2 SVGAGI (reference sequence). CDR3 nucleotide sequence: TGTGCCAGCAGTTACTCTTCGGGACAGGGTCTGTACGAGCAGTACTTC. As protein: CASSYSSGQGLYEQYF.

This chain connects TRBV18 to TRBJ1-1; 7 bases are shared with TRBD1. The CDR3 extends over 13 amino acids. The V gene end was trimmed by 4 bases and the J gene end by 4 bases; junction bases not matched to a gene: 3. CDR1 and CDR2 (germline): KGHSH, LQKENI. CDR3 in amino acids: CASSLTGATEAFF. The CDR3 DNA sequence: TGTGCCAGCTCACTTACAGGGGCCACTGAAGCTTTCTTT.

The CDR3 loop is CASSFSLAGGNTDTQYF. The CDR3 DNA sequence: TGTGCCAGCAGCTTTTCCCTAGCGGGGGGGAACACAGATACGCAGTATTTT. The J gene is TRBJ2-3, the V gene TRBV7-2; 12 bases are a match to TRBD2. This CDR3 has 17 residues. Germline lookup yields CDR1 SGHTA and CDR2 FQGNSA. V lost 3 bases and J lost 2; bases outside the gene matches: 6.

This clone was found once. This sequence joins TRBV4-2 and TRBJ2-7, with D perhaps matching TRBD1 (5 bases). V lost 0 bases and J lost 6, with 9 bases in between. This CDR3 is built from 13 residues. Germline-derived CDR1 and CDR2 are LGHNA and YNFKEQ. The CDR3, as DNA: TGTGCCAGCAGCCAAGACAGGGTGGCCGAGCAGTACTTC. Its protein product is CASSQDRVAEQYF.

The chain joins TRBV4-3 to TRBJ1-2; 7 positions match TRBD1. CDR1 and CDR2 (germline): LGHNA, YSLEER. J was trimmed by 0 bases and V by 0 bases; bases with no gene match: 4. The CDR3 has 16 amino acids. The chain's CDR3 is CASSQDIRGSNYGYTF. CDR3 DNA sequence: TGCGCCAGCAGCCAAGACATCAGGGGGTCTAACTATGGCTACACCTTC.